This entry describes one TCR beta chain. Its matching antigen is unknown. UMI-labeled 5' RACE TRB cDNA libraries were prepared from the cells. With the 5' RACE reads reprocessed, TCRdb shows one record per CDR3 protein and no DNA. This table holds some 120,000 distinct CDR3 sequences. Per germline, CDR1 LGHDT and CDR2 YNNKEL (reference sequence). CDR3 length: 16 residues. These data are taken from a study of CXCR3-negative and CXCR3-positive naive CD8 T cells. Per CD8+ T cell subset, triplicate sorts of some 280,000 cells each were done. Findings and caveats of the study: The study found that naive CXCR3-negative and CXCR3-positive cells shared TRBV-TRBJ usage, while memory cells differed. CXCR3-positive naive cells carried more hydrophobic TRB CDR3s than CXCR3-negative ones.

The receptor was derived from a human donor in good health. Some clones in this sample may be carry-over from other donors' samples. The chain uses TRBV3-1 and TRBJ2-1; TCRdb proposes TRBD2, but this gene call is untestable without DNA. Material for sequencing was naive CXCR3+ CD8+ T cells from blood. As for subset: CD45RO-CCR7+CD27+CD95- naive CD8+ T cells expressing CXCR3 (TNR3+). The CDR3 sequence is CASSHRDSGSYNEQFF.